Below, one T cell receptor beta chain is given with its context. What it recognizes is unknown. The data belong to a study of long-term antiretroviral therapy in people with HIV. At survey level, the immunoSEQ assay was run in its v3.0 version. Using immunoSEQ multiplex PCR, the repertoire was profiled, and TCRdb retains in-frame clones only, with some absent. The repertoire holds 23,000 or so clones, almost 80% seen once, with around 10% in the top ten. Whole-study results and caveats: Pre-ART clonal expansions dominated every time point's repertoire.

Ahead of DNA extraction, samples held about 0.95-11 million cryopreserved PBMC each. The V end lost 5 bases, the J end lost 3 bases, and 19 bases lay between the germline ends. The CDR3 spans 17 residues. The germline V gene encodes CDR1 SEHNR and CDR2 FQNEAQ (reference sequence). The specimen was unsorted PBMCs, collected 2.1 years after starting antiretroviral therapy. The TCR originated in a man aged 25-40 years with HIV. The gene calls are TRBV7-9 and TRBJ2-2; D may match TRBD1 or TRBD2 (6 bases each). In DNA form, the CDR3 reads TGTGCCAGCAGCCCCTTAAGGGGGGCCGAGCACACCGGGGAGCTGTTTTTT. This encodes CASSPLRGAEHTGELFF. Full variable domain (missing parts from reference TRBV7-9 and TRBJ2-2): DTGVSQNPRHKITKRGQNVTFRCDPISEHNRLYWYRQTLGQGPEFLTYFQNEAQLEKSRLLSDRFSAERPKGSFSTLEIQRTEQGDSAMYLCASSPLRGAEHTGELFFGEGSRLTVL.